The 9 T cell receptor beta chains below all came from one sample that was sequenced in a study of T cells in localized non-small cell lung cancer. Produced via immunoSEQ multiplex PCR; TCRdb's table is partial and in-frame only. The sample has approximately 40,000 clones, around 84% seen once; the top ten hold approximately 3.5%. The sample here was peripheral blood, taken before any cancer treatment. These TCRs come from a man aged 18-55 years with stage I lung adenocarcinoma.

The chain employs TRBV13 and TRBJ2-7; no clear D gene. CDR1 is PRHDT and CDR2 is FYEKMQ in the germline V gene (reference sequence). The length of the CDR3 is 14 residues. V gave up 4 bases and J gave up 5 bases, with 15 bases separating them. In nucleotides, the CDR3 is TGTGCCAGCAGCTCCTGGTGGTTGCCGGACGAGCAGTACTTC. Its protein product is CASSSWWLPDEQYF.

The CDR3 nucleotides are TGTGCCTGGGGGAGGGCGCCCGCTAATGAAAAACTGTTTTTT. Protein product: CAWGRAPANEKLFF. The chain is built from TRBV30 and TRBJ1-4; D call uncertain. The CDR3 has 14 amino acids. Germline V gene lookup returns CDR1 GTSNPN and CDR2 SVGIG (reference sequence). V was pared by 5 bases and J by 3 bases, with 13 bases between.

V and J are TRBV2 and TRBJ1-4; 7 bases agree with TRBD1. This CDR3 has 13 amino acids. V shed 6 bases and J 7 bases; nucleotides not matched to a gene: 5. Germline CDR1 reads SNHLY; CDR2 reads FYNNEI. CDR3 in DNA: TGTGCCAGCAGAGCAGGGGGTCGTGAAAAACTGTTTTTT. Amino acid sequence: CASRAGGREKLFF. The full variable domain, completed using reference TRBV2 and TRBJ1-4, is EPEVTQTPSHQVTQMGQEVILRCVPISNHLYFYWYRQILGQKVEFLVSFYNNEISEKSEIFDDQFSVERPDGSNFTLKIRSTKLEDSAMYFCASRAGGREKLFFGSGTQLSVL.

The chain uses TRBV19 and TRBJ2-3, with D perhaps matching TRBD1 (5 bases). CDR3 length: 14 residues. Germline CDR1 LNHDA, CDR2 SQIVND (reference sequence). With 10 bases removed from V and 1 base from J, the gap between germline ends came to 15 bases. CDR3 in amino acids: CATSPTGRTDTQYF. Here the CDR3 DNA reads TGTGCCACCTCCCCAACAGGACGCACAGATACGCAGTATTTT.

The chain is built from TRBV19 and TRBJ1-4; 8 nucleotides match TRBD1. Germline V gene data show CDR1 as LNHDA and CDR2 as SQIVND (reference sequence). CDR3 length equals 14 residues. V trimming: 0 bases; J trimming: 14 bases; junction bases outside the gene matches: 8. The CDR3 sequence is CASSIDLGQVDLFF. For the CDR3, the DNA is TGTGCCAGTAGTATAGATCTGGGACAGGTCGACCTGTTTTTT.

The CDR3 DNA reads as TGTGCCAGCAGGGGGAGCAGCAATAATTCACCCCTCCACTTT. Translating gives CASRGSSNNSPLHF. The chain recombines TRBV9 with TRBJ1-6; no reliable D call. V was cut by 5 bases and J by 5 bases, with 11 bases left in between. Germline V gives CDR1 SGDLS, CDR2 YYNGEE. The CDR3 runs 14 residues.

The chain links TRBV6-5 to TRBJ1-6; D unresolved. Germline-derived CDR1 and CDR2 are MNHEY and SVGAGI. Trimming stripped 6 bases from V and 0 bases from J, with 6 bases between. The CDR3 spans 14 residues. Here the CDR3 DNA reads TGTGCCAGCAGCAGGAGCTCCTATAATTCACCCCTCCACTTT. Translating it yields CASSRSSYNSPLHF.

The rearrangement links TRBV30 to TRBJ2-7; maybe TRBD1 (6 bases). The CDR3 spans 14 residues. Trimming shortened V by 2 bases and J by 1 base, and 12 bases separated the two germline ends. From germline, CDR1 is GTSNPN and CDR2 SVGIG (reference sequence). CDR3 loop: CAWSTGQGSYEQYF. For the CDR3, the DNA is TGTGCCTGGAGTACTGGGCAGGGGTCCTACGAGCAGTACTTC.

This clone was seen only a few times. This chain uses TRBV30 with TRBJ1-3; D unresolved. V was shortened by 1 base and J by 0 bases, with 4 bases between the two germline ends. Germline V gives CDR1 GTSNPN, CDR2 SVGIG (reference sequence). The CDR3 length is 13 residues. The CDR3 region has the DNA TGTGCCTGGAGTGCGGACTCTGGAAACACCATATATTTT. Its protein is CAWSADSGNTIYF.